The clone carrying this TCR beta chain has a handful of counts. Its antigen is unknown. The V end lost 6 bases, the J end lost 3 bases, and 14 bases lay between the germline ends. The CDR3 covers 14 residues. Germline V gives CDR1 MNHEY, CDR2 SVGAGI. The data originate from a study of graft-versus-host responses after intestinal transplantation. Study-level background: Each patient got anti-thymocyte globulin induction, then tacrolimus and steroids for roughly 3 years.

Clones were sequenced by immunoSEQ multiplex PCR, and TCRdb holds only the in-frame ones, with some missing. This table has 95,000 to 150,000 clones, over 80% appearing once. Study findings and constraints: High graft-versus-host to host-versus-graft clonal ratios were seen in allografts of patients with graft-donor T cell macrochimerism. Present in recipient marrow, GvH clones included some that appeared first in ileum or blood.

The specimen comprised unstimulated CD4+ T cells sorted from spleen or lymph node cells, sampled before intestinal transplant. The receptor's source is a human donor who received an intestinal transplant. The V gene is TRBV6-5, the J gene TRBJ1-2; D is perhaps TRBD1 (6 bases). The CDR3 region has the DNA TGTGCCAGCAGCCCACAGGGTGTTCACTATGGCTACACCTTC. It codes for CASSPQGVHYGYTF.